These 22 T cell receptor beta chains were all obtained from the same sample, sequenced in a study of identical twins. From the 5' RACE reads, TCRdb called clonotypes with MiXCR, one entry per CDR3 protein. The sample lists around 550,000 distinct CDR3 sequences; roughly 15% were seen once. The sample also formed part of further work on yellow fever vaccine responses in identical twins.

Source material: CD4+ T cells sorted from blood. The receptor set was obtained from a young woman in good health.

The rearrangement uses TRBV9 and TRBJ2-7; 15 nucleotides match TRBD2. The CDR3 covers 17 residues. Germline CDR1 SGDLS, CDR2 YYNGEE. Losses at the gene ends were 6 bases for V and 3 bases for J; bases not matched to a gene: 10. The DNA for the CDR3 is TGTGCCAGCACTCCGGGACTAGCGGGAGGAAGTAGCTACGAGCAGTACTTC. Amino acid sequence: CASTPGLAGGSSYEQYF.

The table lists this clonotype with a few counts. J is TRBJ2-5 and V is TRBV20-1; D is undetermined. The CDR3 covers 12 residues. In germline, CDR1 is DFQATT, CDR2 SNEGSKA (reference sequence). Trimming removed 6 bases at V and 3 bases at J, with 11 bases between. This CDR3 is CSALRSEETQYF. The DNA for the CDR3 is TGCAGTGCCCTCAGGTCCGAAGAGACCCAGTACTTC.

This clonotype was observed a few times. The gene calls are TRBV6-5 and TRBJ2-3, with D unresolved. CDR3 size: 14 residues. The V end was cut by 0 bases, the J end by 0 bases, with 4 bases between. The germline CDR1 and CDR2 sequences are MNHEY and SVGAGI. The CDR3 region is CASSYSTSTDTQYF. The CDR3 coding sequence is TGTGCCAGCAGTTACTCGACTAGCACAGATACGCAGTATTTT.

This chain links TRBV25-1 with TRBJ1-2; D unresolved. V was cut by 6 bases and J by 3 bases, with 14 bases left in between. The CDR3 sequence is 14 residues long. The germline V gene encodes CDR1 MGHDK and CDR2 SYGVNS. CDR3 in amino acids: CASSLNGRDYGYTF. The CDR3 nucleotides are TGTGCCAGCAGCCTGAACGGTAGGGACTATGGCTACACCTTC.

The chain links TRBV5-1 to TRBJ2-2, with D unresolved. The CDR3 consists of 14 residues. Looked up from germline, CDR1 is SGHRS and CDR2 is YFSETQ. V was trimmed by 2 bases and J by 2 bases, leaving 7 bases between them. DNA of the CDR3: TGCGCCAGCAGCTTCGACGGAAACACCGGGGAGCTGTTTTTT. Translation gives CASSFDGNTGELFF.

The chain recombines TRBV6-5 with TRBJ2-1; 12 bases fit TRBD2. The CDR3 contains 17 residues. Germline V gene sequence: CDR1 MNHEY, CDR2 SVGAGI. V trimming: 4 bases; J trimming: 8 bases; junction bases outside the gene matches: 12. The chain's CDR3 is CASSSPSGGAFIYEQFF. The CDR3 bases are TGTGCCAGCAGTTCCCCTAGCGGGGGGGCCTTTATCTATGAGCAGTTCTTC.

This clonotype was seen a few times. This chain joins TRBV10-3 and TRBJ1-5; D not certain. The V gene's germline CDR1 is ENHRY and CDR2 SYGVKD. The V gene lost 2 bases and the J gene lost 1 base, with 9 bases spanning the gap. The CDR3 sequence is 15 residues long. CDR3 loop: CAISEIRGSNQPQHF. The CDR3 DNA is TGTGCCATCAGTGAGATCCGGGGAAGCAATCAGCCCCAGCATTTT.

This clonotype came up a few times. V usage is TRBV11-2 and J usage is TRBJ1-1, with no clear D. Trimming cost V 6 bases and J 9 bases, with 20 bases left between them. This CDR3 has 14 amino acids. Looked up from germline, CDR1 is SGHAT and CDR2 is FQNNGV. The CDR3 bases are TGTGCCAGCAGTCAAATCTCGAAGGCCGAGAAAGCTTTCTTT. This encodes CASSQISKAEKAFF.

The table lists this clonotype with a few counts. A clone one base away is much larger, so this may be a read error. This chain joins TRBV12-3 or TRBV12-4 and TRBJ2-3, with D tentatively TRBD2 (6 bases). The CDR3 runs 13 residues. The V gene lost 6 bases and the J gene lost 1 base, with 8 bases spanning the gap. CDR3 amino acids: CASRIAGTDTQYF. The DNA for the CDR3 is TGTGCCAGCAGAATAGCGGGCACAGATACGCAGTATTTT.

The chain carries TRBV28 and TRBJ2-7; 12 bases map to TRBD2. V was pared by 5 bases and J by 9 bases, with 14 bases of the junction left unmatched. Germline-derived CDR1 and CDR2 are MDHEN and SYDVKM. The CDR3 extends over 16 amino acids. CDR3 nucleotide sequence: TGTGCCAGCAGTCCCGCCGGGACTAGCGGGTCCGACGTGCAGTACGTC. It specifies CASSPAGTSGSDVQYV.

This clonotype occurred a few times. The chain combines TRBV7-9 with TRBJ1-2, with 8 bases matching TRBD1. The germline V gene has CDR1 SEHNR and CDR2 FQNEAQ (reference sequence). J was trimmed by 1 base and V by 5 bases; bases with no gene match: 6. This CDR3 comprises 15 residues. This CDR3 reads CASSNGQGDNYGYTF. For the CDR3, the DNA is TGTGCCAGCAGCAACGGACAGGGTGATAACTATGGCTACACCTTC.

This chain joins TRBV29-1 and TRBJ2-7; 9 bases fit TRBD2. The CDR3 loop spans 14 amino acids. Germline-derived CDR1 and CDR2 are SQVTM and ANQGSEA. V dropped 4 bases and J dropped 2; count of bases not matched to a gene: 6. The CDR3 DNA sequence: TGCAGCGTTGGAAGCGGGAGGAAAACCTACGAGCAGTACTTC. Its translation is CSVGSGRKTYEQYF.

This clonotype has only a few counts. The chain employs TRBV7-2 and TRBJ2-7; possible D gene TRBD2, 5 bases. Germline V gene data show CDR1 as SGHTA and CDR2 as FQGNSA. The CDR3 has 15 amino acids. V dropped 4 bases and J dropped 3 bases, with 16 bases sitting between them. The CDR3 DNA reads TGTGCCAGCAGCTCGCAATCGGGATTCGGCTACGAGCAGTACTTC. Its translation is CASSSQSGFGYEQYF.

The table lists this clonotype with many counts. The V call is TRBV29-1, the J call TRBJ1-3; D is undetermined. V was clipped by 0 bases and J by 2 bases, with 8 bases between them. The germline CDR1 and CDR2 sequences are SQVTM and ANQGSEA. This CDR3 is 14 amino acids long. CDR3 sequence (DNA): TGCAGCGTTGAAGAGTCTACGGCTGGAAACACCATATATTTT. Its protein product is CSVEESTAGNTIYF.

This clonotype was recorded many times. V and J are TRBV7-2 and TRBJ1-1; the D is unclear. The CDR3 has 15 residues. The V and J ends lost 5 bases and 4 bases respectively, with 17 bases between them. Germline V gives CDR1 SGHTA, CDR2 FQGNSA. The CDR3 DNA is TGTGCCAGCAGCGCTAACGGGTTATTGGTCACTGAAGCTTTCTTT. Encoded protein: CASSANGLLVTEAFF.

This clonotype was observed a few times. This rearrangement joins TRBV6-1 to TRBJ2-7, with a tentative D call TRBD1 (6 bases). This CDR3 contains 14 residues. The V gene lost 6 bases and the J gene lost 2 bases, with 14 bases spanning the gap. Germline CDR1 reads MNHNS; CDR2 reads SASEGT. The CDR3 loop reads CASSPGQITYEQYF. The CDR3 DNA sequence: TGTGCCAGCAGCCCCGGACAGATTACCTACGAGCAGTACTTC.

The gene calls are TRBV12-3 or TRBV12-4 and TRBJ1-2, with D perhaps matching TRBD1 (6 bases). CDR3 length equals 14 residues. V lost 3 bases and J 3 bases, leaving 11 bases between the germline ends. In DNA form, the CDR3 reads TGTGCCAGCAGTTTCGGGGGCCGAGACTATGGCTACACCTTC. It yields the protein CASSFGGRDYGYTF.

This clonotype occurred a few times. The rearrangement joins TRBV6-1 to TRBJ1-2; maybe TRBD1 (5 bases). There are 11 residues in the CDR3. The V end was cut by 8 bases, the J end by 3 bases, with 7 bases between. Germline V gene lookup returns CDR1 MNHNS and CDR2 SASEGT. The CDR3 protein is CASDSDYGYTF. DNA for the CDR3: TGTGCCAGCGACAGCGACTATGGCTACACCTTC.

The V call is TRBV11-2, the J call TRBJ2-1; possible D gene TRBD1, 5 bases. CDR3 length equals 16 residues. With 5 bases removed from V and 2 bases from J, the gap between germline ends came to 16 bases. Germline values: CDR1 SGHAT, CDR2 FQNNGV. The CDR3 loop is CASSLSPWGPYNEQFF. CDR3 sequence (DNA): TGTGCCAGCAGCCTATCGCCTTGGGGCCCCTACAATGAGCAGTTCTTC.

For this clonotype: Relative to the germline gene, one junction end is altered; a read error may explain this. The chain joins TRBV2 to TRBJ1-5, with 9 bases fitting TRBD1. Per germline, CDR1 SNHLY and CDR2 FYNNEI. This CDR3 has 15 amino acids. The CDR3 DNA is TGTGCCGGCAGAACCGGGACAGGGAACAATCAGCCCCAGCATTTT. Protein: CAGRTGTGNNQPQHF. The full variable domain, in which reference TRBV2 and TRBJ1-5 provide the parts outside the CDR3, is EPEVTQTPSHQVTQMGQEVILRCVPISNHLYFYWYRQILGQKVEFLVSFYNNEISEKSEIFDDQFSVERPDGSNFTLKIRSTKLEDSAMYFCAGRTGTGNNQPQHFGDGTRLSIL.

This clonotype was detected a few times. The V gene is TRBV28, the J gene TRBJ2-7; possible D gene TRBD1, 6 bases. The CDR3 runs 15 residues. Trimming removed 3 bases at V and 2 bases at J, with 14 bases between. Germline V gives CDR1 MDHEN, CDR2 SYDVKM. In nucleotides, the CDR3 is TGTGCCAGCAGTTTCTCCGGACAGCCCCCCTACGAGCAGTACTTC. It specifies CASSFSGQPPYEQYF.

The chain combines TRBV10-2 with TRBJ2-2; D may be TRBD2 (6 bases). The CDR3 runs 12 residues. The V end lost 6 bases, the J end lost 4 bases, and 6 bases lay between the germline ends. Germline V gives CDR1 WSHSY, CDR2 SAAADI. The CDR3 spells CASRGGTGELFF. As DNA, the CDR3 is TGCGCCAGCAGGGGAGGCACCGGGGAGCTGTTTTTT.